The 25 T cell receptor beta chains reported below all come from one sample, sequenced in a study of OX40 agonist ivuxolimab in advanced cancers. Generated by immunoSEQ multiplex PCR, the TCRdb table keeps only in-frame clones and is missing some. The table lists 87,000 or so clones, around 82% of them singletons, with 3% to 4% in the top ten. The starting material was CD4+ or CD8+ T cells sorted from blood, obtained in a trial of the OX40 agonist ivuxolimab. The source of these receptors is an adult with an advanced solid tumor such as melanoma, head and neck, liver or kidney cancer.

The chain employs TRBV4-1 and TRBJ2-3; D unresolved. Germline V lookup: CDR1 MGHRA, CDR2 YSYEKL. The CDR3 is 14 amino acids. V was trimmed by 3 bases and J by 5 bases, leaving 12 bases between them. CDR3 amino acids: CASSQDPVGDTQYF. Written as DNA, the CDR3 is TGCGCCAGCAGCCAGGACCCGGTGGGAGATACGCAGTATTTT.

The chain couples TRBV10-3 to TRBJ2-1, with 11 bases fitting TRBD2. CDR3 size: 14 residues. CDR1 and CDR2 from the germline V gene are ENHRY and SYGVKD. V was pared by 4 bases and J by 7 bases, with 3 bases of the junction left unmatched. As DNA, the CDR3 is TGTGCCATCAGTGGGACTAGCGGGCAGAATGAGCAGTTCTTC. This sequence encodes CAISGTSGQNEQFF.

The chain links TRBV27 to TRBJ2-3; 13 positions agree with TRBD2. With 4 bases clipped from V and 6 bases from J, the junction kept 13 bases outside the gene matches. CDR1 is MNHEY, CDR2 SMNVEV, per germline (reference sequence). The CDR3 is 18 amino acids. CDR3 protein: CASSWSGLAGEDKDTQYF. The CDR3 bases are TGTGCCAGCAGTTGGTCTGGACTAGCGGGAGAGGATAAGGATACGCAGTATTTT.

J is TRBJ2-7 and V is TRBV27; TRBD2 is a possible D gene (7 bases). The CDR3 sequence is 15 residues long. CDR1 is MNHEY and CDR2 is SMNVEV in the germline V gene (reference sequence). V lost 2 bases, J lost 4 bases, and 15 bases lay in between. The CDR3 reads CASSLGPGGLYEQYF. Here the CDR3 DNA reads TGTGCCAGCAGTTTAGGTCCGGGGGGCTTGTACGAGCAGTACTTC.

The rearrangement uses TRBV5-1 and TRBJ2-7, with 14 bases fitting TRBD2. V dropped 0 bases and J dropped 4; count of bases not matched to a gene: 12. This CDR3 spans 19 amino acids. The germline V gene encodes CDR1 SGHRS and CDR2 YFSETQ. CDR3 sequence (DNA): TGCGCCAGCAGCTTGGAACTTGGGGGACTAGCGGGAGAGCAATACGAGCAGTACTTC. This encodes CASSLELGGLAGEQYEQYF.

Remarks on this clone: Within the sample, other DNA sequences also encode this same CDR3. This chain connects TRBV28 to TRBJ1-2; D is undetermined. V lost 5 bases and J lost 2, with 3 bases in between. The CDR3 spans 11 residues. Germline V gene data show CDR1 as MDHEN and CDR2 as SYDVKM. The CDR3 protein is CASSSNYGYTF. CDR3 nucleotides: TGTGCCAGCAGTAGCAACTATGGCTACACCTTC.

This rearrangement joins TRBV28 to TRBJ2-7; a possible D gene is TRBD1 (6 bases). The V and J ends lost 5 bases and 1 base respectively, with 21 bases between them. The CDR3 runs to 17 residues. CDR1 is MDHEN and CDR2 is SYDVKM in the germline V gene. CDR3 bases: TGTGCCAGCAGTAAACCAGGGGAGCGAGAAGGATCCTACGAGCAGTACTTC. Its protein is CASSKPGEREGSYEQYF.

CDR3 residues: CASSPTPGGAEDGYTF. In DNA form, the CDR3 reads TGTGCCAGCAGCCCCACCCCAGGGGGCGCAGAGGATGGCTACACCTTC. The chain recombines TRBV4-2 with TRBJ1-2; 8 positions agree with TRBD1. The CDR3 totals 16 residues. V dropped 4 bases and J dropped 6; count of bases not matched to a gene: 13. Germline V gene lookup returns CDR1 LGHNA and CDR2 YNFKEQ.

V gene TRBV19 combines with J gene TRBJ2-5; 8 bases line up with TRBD1. The CDR3 extends over 14 amino acids. V lost 5 bases to trimming and J lost 5 bases; unmatched junction nucleotides: 7. Germline V gene lookup returns CDR1 LNHDA and CDR2 SQIVND (reference sequence). The CDR3: CASSGNRGRETQYF. The CDR3 DNA sequence: TGTGCCAGTAGTGGTAACAGGGGGAGGGAGACCCAGTACTTC.

The chain joins TRBV7-2 to TRBJ2-3; 15 bases are shared with TRBD2. Germline-derived CDR1 and CDR2 are SGHTA and FQGNSA. J was trimmed by 5 bases and V by 5 bases; bases with no gene match: 11. This CDR3 has 18 residues. CDR3 in DNA: TGTGCCAGCAGCCGAGAAAGGGGACTAGCGGGAGGTAGAGATACGCAGTATTTT. It is translated as CASSRERGLAGGRDTQYF.

This sequence joins TRBV7-9 and TRBJ1-2; TRBD1 matches at 7 bases. Germline V gene sequence: CDR1 SEHNR, CDR2 FQNEAQ (reference sequence). With V trimmed by 5 bases and J by 4 bases, 10 bases remained unmatched. The CDR3 runs to 15 residues. The CDR3 DNA follows: TGTGCCAGCAGCCCCCCAGACAGGGCTGTCTATGGCTACACCTTC. Its translation is CASSPPDRAVYGYTF.

J is TRBJ1-2 and V is TRBV7-2; D is unclear. The germline gives CDR1 SGHTA, CDR2 FQGNSA. The CDR3 extends over 12 amino acids. Trimming shortened V by 1 base and J by 4 bases, and 4 bases separated the two germline ends. CDR3 sequence: CASSLGGYGYTF. CDR3 bases: TGTGCCAGCAGCTTAGGGGGCTATGGCTACACCTTC.

The J gene is TRBJ2-3, the V gene TRBV27; 8 nucleotides line up with TRBD2. With 8 bases clipped from V and 2 bases from J, the junction kept 9 bases outside the gene matches. Germline-derived CDR1 and CDR2 are MNHEY and SMNVEV (reference sequence). The CDR3 totals 15 residues. This chain's CDR3 is CASGRPGRDTDTQYF. The CDR3 DNA reads as TGTGCCAGCGGCCGACCCGGGAGGGACACAGATACGCAGTATTTT.

This clone was seen just once. The rearrangement uses TRBV7-2 and TRBJ1-2; D unresolved. Germline V CDR1 and CDR2: SGHTA, FQGNSA. This CDR3 is built from 14 residues. Trimming took 4 bases from V and 0 from J, leaving 9 bases between them. The chain's CDR3 is CASSSPPANYGYTF. Here the CDR3 DNA reads TGTGCCAGCAGCTCTCCACCCGCTAACTATGGCTACACCTTC.

The CDR3, as DNA: TGTGCCAGCAGCGTATCGGACAGGGGCGAGCAGTACTTC. Its protein product is CASSVSDRGEQYF. V gene TRBV9 combines with J gene TRBJ2-7, with 9 bases fitting TRBD1. CDR3 length equals 13 residues. V trimming: 1 base; J trimming: 6 bases; junction bases outside the gene matches: 2. Germline values: CDR1 SGDLS, CDR2 YYNGEE.

This clone was counted between two and nine times. The chain joins TRBV5-1 to TRBJ2-1, with unresolved D. Trimming shortened V by 0 bases and J by 8 bases, and 9 bases separated the two germline ends. There are 13 residues in the CDR3. Germline CDR1 SGHRS, CDR2 YFSETQ. CDR3 residues: CASSLETWDEQFF. The CDR3 nucleotides are TGCGCCAGCAGCTTGGAGACTTGGGATGAGCAGTTCTTC.

The chain joins TRBV5-1 to TRBJ1-1; D unresolved. CDR1 SGHRS and CDR2 YFSETQ come from the germline V gene. The CDR3 loop spans 15 amino acids. V was trimmed by 2 bases and J by 2 bases, leaving 13 bases between them. The CDR3 nucleotides are TGCGCCAGCAGCTTTGCGGGGATCGGAAACACTGAAGCTTTCTTT. Its translation: CASSFAGIGNTEAFF.

This chain joins TRBV28 and TRBJ1-2; unclear D gene. CDR3 length: 14 amino acids. The V and J ends lost 8 bases and 2 bases respectively, with 15 bases between them. Germline V gene lookup returns CDR1 MDHEN and CDR2 SYDVKM. This chain's CDR3 is CASAGGVENYGYTF. The CDR3 DNA follows: TGTGCCAGCGCGGGCGGGGTGGAGAACTATGGCTACACCTTC.

The rearrangement joins TRBV9 to TRBJ2-1; D may correspond to TRBD1 or TRBD2 (6 bases each). Trimming cost V 0 bases and J 10 bases, with 14 bases left between them. This CDR3 region has 14 residues. The germline gives CDR1 SGDLS, CDR2 YYNGEE. For the CDR3, the DNA is TGTGCCAGCAGCGTAGAGGGGGATGCGGGAGAGCAGTTCTTC. This gives the protein CASSVEGDAGEQFF.

V is TRBV11-1 and J is TRBJ1-2; 7 bases align to TRBD1. This CDR3 contains 13 residues. The germline V gene has CDR1 SGHAT and CDR2 FQDESV (reference sequence). V shed 5 bases, J shed 3 bases, and the junction held 3 bases outside the gene matches. The CDR3 DNA reads as TGTGCCAGCAGCATCAGGGGGGACTATGGCTACACCTTC. Residues: CASSIRGDYGYTF.

This clone turned up a few times. This sequence joins TRBV27 and TRBJ2-5; D is perhaps TRBD1 (5 bases). The CDR3 runs to 14 residues. The germline gives CDR1 MNHEY, CDR2 SMNVEV (reference sequence). The V gene lost 2 bases and the J gene lost 5 bases, with 12 bases spanning the gap. The CDR3 DNA reads TGTGCCAGCAGTTTAGGGCAGGGCAGGGAGACCCAGTACTTC. Its translation is CASSLGQGRETQYF.

This clone appeared once. The chain combines TRBV27 with TRBJ1-1; D not certain. There are 15 residues in the CDR3. V was clipped by 2 bases and J by 2 bases, with 12 bases between them. The germline V gene has CDR1 MNHEY and CDR2 SMNVEV (reference sequence). Here the CDR3 DNA reads TGTGCCAGCAGTTTAGTGAGGGCCTTAAACACTGAAGCTTTCTTT. It codes for CASSLVRALNTEAFF.

The chain combines TRBV10-2 with TRBJ2-7; no clear D gene. Germline CDR1 reads WSHSY; CDR2 reads SAAADI. The length of the CDR3 is 12 residues. Trimming cost V 4 bases and J 6 bases, with 10 bases left between them. This chain's CDR3 is CASSGTFAEQYF. The CDR3 bases are TGCGCCAGCAGTGGAACCTTCGCCGAGCAGTACTTC.

This sequence joins TRBV4-1 and TRBJ1-1; TRBD1 matches 9 bases. The CDR3 sequence is 16 residues long. Germline V gene lookup returns CDR1 MGHRA and CDR2 YSYEKL. With 3 bases clipped from V and 0 bases from J, the junction kept 5 bases outside the gene matches. This chain's CDR3 is CASSQGQGLMNTEAFF. CDR3 DNA sequence: TGCGCCAGCAGCCAGGGACAGGGTCTAATGAACACTGAAGCTTTCTTT.

The chain links TRBV6-5 to TRBJ2-7; D call uncertain. CDR1 and CDR2 from the germline V gene are MNHEY and SVGAGI. Trimming took off 0 bases at V and 1 base at J, with 7 bases between the two ends. The CDR3 is 14 amino acids. The DNA for the CDR3 is TGTGCCAGCAGTTACTCGAAAGGGTCCTACGAGCAGTACTTC. It encodes CASSYSKGSYEQYF.